This TCR beta chain was recovered during a study of CD8 T cells in Susac syndrome. The CDR3 loop spans 14 amino acids. The germline V gene encodes CDR1 SEHNR and CDR2 FQNEAQ (reference sequence). V was cut by 3 bases and J by 10 bases, with 13 bases left in between. Random hexamers primed reverse transcription of about 0.5 to 1 ug RNA. Using its own MiXCR run on the immunoSEQ multiplex PCR reads, TCRdb lists one record per CDR3 protein. The data show 170,000 or so distinct CDR3 sequences, with 90% to 96% seen just once and about 0.12% held by the top ten. The sequence derives from a human donor with Susac syndrome. Sequencing was carried out using CD4+ T cells from PBMCs. The chain is built from TRBV7-9 and TRBJ1-6, with D tentatively TRBD1 (6 bases). This CDR3 is CASSFSQGNSPLHF. Written as DNA, the CDR3 is TGTGCCAGCAGCTTTTCGCAGGGGAACTCACCCCTCCACTTT.